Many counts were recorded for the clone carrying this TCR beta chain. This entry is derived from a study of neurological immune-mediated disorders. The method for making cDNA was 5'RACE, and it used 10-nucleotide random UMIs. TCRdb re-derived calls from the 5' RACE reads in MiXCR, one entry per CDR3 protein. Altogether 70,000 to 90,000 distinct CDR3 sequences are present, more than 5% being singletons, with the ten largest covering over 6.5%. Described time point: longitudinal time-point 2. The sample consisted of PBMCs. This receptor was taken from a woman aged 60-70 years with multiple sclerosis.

CDR3 sequence reads: CASLKRGGTTDTQYF. As DNA, the CDR3 is TGTGCCAGCTTAAAGCGGGGGGGCACCACAGATACGCAGTATTTT. The chain has TRBV2 and TRBJ2-3; 10 bases map to TRBD2. This CDR3 spans 15 amino acids. The ends lost 8 bases at V and 2 bases at J; junction bases unmatched: 7. Germline values: CDR1 SNHLY, CDR2 FYNNEI.